This T cell receptor beta chain derives from a study of graft-versus-host responses after intestinal transplantation. Across the whole study: Grafts were multivisceral, liver-intestinal, or isolated intestinal. Following induction with anti-thymocyte globulin, all recipients were given tacrolimus and steroids for three to four years.

Findings and limits, study-wide: GvH clones turned up in recipient marrow; some had shown up first in ileum or blood. High graft-versus-host to host-versus-graft clonal ratios were found in allografts of patients who had graft-donor T cell macrochimerism.

Sequencing used immunoSEQ multiplex PCR; TCRdb keeps in-frame clones, though not all of them. The sample contains 8,500 to 10,000 clones, under 95% of which appear only once. Trimming cost V 6 bases and J 1 base, with 13 bases left between them. Germline V gene sequence: CDR1 MDHEN, CDR2 SYDVKM. This CDR3 is built from 14 residues. About this clone: Its antigen is not known.

This chain connects TRBV28 to TRBJ2-7; D unclear. The sample was PBMCs, taken just over 42 days after intestinal transplant. The receptor was isolated from a human patient who received an intestinal transplant, so some T cells may come from the graft donor. The CDR3 sequence: CASRPTGSSYEQYF. The CDR3 nucleotides read TGTGCCAGCAGGCCTACTGGATCTTCCTACGAGCAGTACTTC.